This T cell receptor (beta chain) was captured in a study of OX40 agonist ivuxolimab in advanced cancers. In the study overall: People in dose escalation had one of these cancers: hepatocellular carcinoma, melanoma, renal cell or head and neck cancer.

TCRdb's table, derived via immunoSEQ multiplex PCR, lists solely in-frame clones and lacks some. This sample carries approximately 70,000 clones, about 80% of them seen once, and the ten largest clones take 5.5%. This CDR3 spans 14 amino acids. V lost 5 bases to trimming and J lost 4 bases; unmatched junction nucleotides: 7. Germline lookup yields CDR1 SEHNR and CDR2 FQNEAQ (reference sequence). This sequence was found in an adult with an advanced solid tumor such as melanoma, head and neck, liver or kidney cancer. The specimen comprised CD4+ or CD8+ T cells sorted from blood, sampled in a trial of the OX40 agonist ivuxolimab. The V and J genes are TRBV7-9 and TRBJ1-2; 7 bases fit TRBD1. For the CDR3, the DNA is TGTGCCAGCAGCCCACCTGACAGGGTCTATGGCTACACCTTC. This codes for CASSPPDRVYGYTF.